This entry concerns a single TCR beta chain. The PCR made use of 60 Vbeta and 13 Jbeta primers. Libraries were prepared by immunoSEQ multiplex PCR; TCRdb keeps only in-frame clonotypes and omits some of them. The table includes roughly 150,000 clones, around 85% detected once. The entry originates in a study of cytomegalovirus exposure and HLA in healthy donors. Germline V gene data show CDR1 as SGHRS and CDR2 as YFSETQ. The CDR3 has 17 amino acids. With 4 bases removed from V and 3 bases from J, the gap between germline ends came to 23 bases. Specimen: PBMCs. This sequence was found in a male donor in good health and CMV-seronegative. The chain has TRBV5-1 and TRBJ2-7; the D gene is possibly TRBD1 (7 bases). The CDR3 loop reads CASSRGAGAGTDYEQYF. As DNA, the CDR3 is TGCGCCAGCAGCCGAGGGGCCGGGGCGGGGACAGACTACGAGCAGTACTTC.